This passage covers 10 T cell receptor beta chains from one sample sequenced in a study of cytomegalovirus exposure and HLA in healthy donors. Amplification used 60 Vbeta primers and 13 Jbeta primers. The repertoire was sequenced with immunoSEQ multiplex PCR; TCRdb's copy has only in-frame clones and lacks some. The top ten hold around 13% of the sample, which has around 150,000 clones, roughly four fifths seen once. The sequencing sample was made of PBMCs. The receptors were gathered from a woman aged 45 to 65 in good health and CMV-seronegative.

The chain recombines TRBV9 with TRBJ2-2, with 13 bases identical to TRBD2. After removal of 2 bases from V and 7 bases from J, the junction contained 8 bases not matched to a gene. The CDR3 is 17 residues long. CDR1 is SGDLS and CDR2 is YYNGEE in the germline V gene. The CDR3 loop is CASSVSGTSGAGGELFF. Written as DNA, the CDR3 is TGTGCCAGCAGCGTCTCCGGGACTAGCGGGGCAGGCGGGGAGCTGTTTTTT.

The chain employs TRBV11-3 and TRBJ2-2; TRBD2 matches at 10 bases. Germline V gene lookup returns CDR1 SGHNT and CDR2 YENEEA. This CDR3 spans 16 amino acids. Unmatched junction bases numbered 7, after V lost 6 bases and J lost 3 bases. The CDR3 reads CASRESGRADTGELFF. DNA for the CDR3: TGTGCCAGCAGGGAGAGCGGGAGGGCCGACACCGGGGAGCTGTTTTTT.

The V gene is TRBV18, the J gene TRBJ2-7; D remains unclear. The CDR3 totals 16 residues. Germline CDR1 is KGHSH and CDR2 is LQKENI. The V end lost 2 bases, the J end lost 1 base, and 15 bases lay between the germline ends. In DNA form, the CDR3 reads TGTGCCAGCTCACCAAATCGACACACCAGATCCTACGAGCAGTACTTC. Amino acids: CASSPNRHTRSYEQYF.

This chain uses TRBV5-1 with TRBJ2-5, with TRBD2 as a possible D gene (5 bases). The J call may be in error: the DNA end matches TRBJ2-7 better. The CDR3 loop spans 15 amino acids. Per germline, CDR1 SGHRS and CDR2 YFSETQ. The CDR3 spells CASSLGVGSSYEQYF. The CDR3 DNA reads TGCGCCAGCAGCTTGGGTGTGGGGAGCTCCTACGAGCAGTACTTC.

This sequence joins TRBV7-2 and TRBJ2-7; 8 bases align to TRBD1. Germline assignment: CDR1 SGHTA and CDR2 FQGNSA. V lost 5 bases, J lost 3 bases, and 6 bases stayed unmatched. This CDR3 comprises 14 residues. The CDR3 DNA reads TGTGCCAGCAGCGCTGACAGGGGAGTCTACGAGCAGTACTTC. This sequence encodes CASSADRGVYEQYF.

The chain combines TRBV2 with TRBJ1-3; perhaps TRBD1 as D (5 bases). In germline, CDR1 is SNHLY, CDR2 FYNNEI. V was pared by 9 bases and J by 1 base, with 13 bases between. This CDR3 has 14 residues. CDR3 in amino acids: CARQTVSSGNTIYF. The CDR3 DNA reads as TGTGCCAGGCAGACAGTGTCGTCTGGAAACACCATATATTTT.

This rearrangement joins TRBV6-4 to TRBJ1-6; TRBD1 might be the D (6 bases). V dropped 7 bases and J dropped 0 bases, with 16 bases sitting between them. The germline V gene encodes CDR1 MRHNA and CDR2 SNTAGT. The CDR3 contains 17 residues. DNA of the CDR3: TGTGCCAGCATTCAGGACAGCGATAGCTCCTATAATTCACCCCTCCACTTT. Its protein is CASIQDSDSSYNSPLHF.

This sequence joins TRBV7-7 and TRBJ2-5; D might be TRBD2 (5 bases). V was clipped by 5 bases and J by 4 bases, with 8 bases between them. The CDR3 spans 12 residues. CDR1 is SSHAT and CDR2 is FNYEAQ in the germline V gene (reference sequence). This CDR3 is CASSPEGETQYF. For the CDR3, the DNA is TGTGCCAGCAGCCCCGAGGGAGAGACCCAGTACTTC.

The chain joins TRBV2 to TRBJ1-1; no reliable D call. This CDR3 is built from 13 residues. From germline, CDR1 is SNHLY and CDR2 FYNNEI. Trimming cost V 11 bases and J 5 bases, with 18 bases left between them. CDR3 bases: TGTGCCCTAAGGAGTAGATTATATACTGAAGCTTTCTTT. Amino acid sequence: CALRSRLYTEAFF.

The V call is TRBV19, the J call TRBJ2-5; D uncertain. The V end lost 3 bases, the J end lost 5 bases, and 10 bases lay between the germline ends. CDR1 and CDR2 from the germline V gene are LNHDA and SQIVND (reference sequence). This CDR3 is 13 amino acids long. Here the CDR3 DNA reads TGTGCCAGTAGTATTCAAGGAGAGGAGACCCAGTACTTC. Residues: CASSIQGEETQYF.